This T cell receptor (beta chain) was sequenced during a study of T cell responses to AZD1222 COVID-19 vaccine. Points on this clone: The antigen is undetermined.

The study's findings and limits: Breadth and depth of Spike-specific TCRs rose after two AZD1222 doses.

CDR3 length equals 14 residues. The germline gives CDR1 LNHDA, CDR2 SQIVND (reference sequence). The V gene lost 3 bases and the J gene lost 2 bases, with 11 bases spanning the gap. Libraries were prepared by immunoSEQ multiplex PCR; TCRdb keeps only in-frame clonotypes and omits some of them. This sample has roughly 150,000 clones, with around 88% found just once. The sequences come from peripheral blood, collected on day 0 of AZD1222 vaccination. This TCR was recovered from an adult in good health. This chain uses TRBV19 with TRBJ2-7; D might be TRBD2 (6 bases). The CDR3 reads CASSMGRGTYEQYF. The CDR3, as DNA: TGTGCCAGTAGTATGGGACGCGGGACCTACGAGCAGTACTTC.